The TCR beta chain described here comes from a study of blood T cell repertoires in COVID-19. TCRdb keeps only in-frame clones here, not all; method: immunoSEQ multiplex PCR. The sample has about 200,000 clones; approximately 84% are singletons. This CDR3 is built from 16 residues. The V and J ends lost 0 bases and 4 bases, in that order; junction bases with no gene match: 7. The germline V gene has CDR1 SEHNR and CDR2 FQNEAQ (reference sequence). Sequences were obtained from peripheral blood. The V gene is TRBV7-9, the J gene TRBJ1-2; 8 positions agree with TRBD1. This sequence originates from a woman older than 75 with acute or convalescent COVID-19. The CDR3 loop reads CASSLASAGGLYGYTF. CDR3 nucleotides: TGTGCCAGCAGCTTAGCGTCGGCAGGGGGCCTCTATGGCTACACCTTC.